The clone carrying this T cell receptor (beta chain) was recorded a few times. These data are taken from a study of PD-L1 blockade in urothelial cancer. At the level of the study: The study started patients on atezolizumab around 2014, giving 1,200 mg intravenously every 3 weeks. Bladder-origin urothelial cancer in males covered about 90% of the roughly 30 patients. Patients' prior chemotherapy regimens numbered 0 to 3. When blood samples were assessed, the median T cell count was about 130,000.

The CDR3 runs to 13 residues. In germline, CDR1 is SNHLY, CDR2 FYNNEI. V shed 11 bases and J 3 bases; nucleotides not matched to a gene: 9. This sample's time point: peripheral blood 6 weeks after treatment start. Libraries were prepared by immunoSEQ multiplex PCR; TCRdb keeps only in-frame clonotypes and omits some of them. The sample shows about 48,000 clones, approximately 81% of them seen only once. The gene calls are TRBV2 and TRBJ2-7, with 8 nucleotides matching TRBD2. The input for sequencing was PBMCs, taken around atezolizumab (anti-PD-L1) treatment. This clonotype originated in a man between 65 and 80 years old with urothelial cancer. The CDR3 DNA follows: TGTGCCTCCCAGCTAGCGGGTTACTACGAGCAGTACTTC. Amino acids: CASQLAGYYEQYF.